The T cell receptor beta chain described here comes from a study of identical twins. Template switching (which added a universal primer site) was used, and cDNA carried unique molecular identifiers. MiXCR, run by TCRdb on the 5' RACE reads, gives a single entry per CDR3 protein. The table shows around 280,000 distinct CDR3 sequences, with less than 9% occurring only once. The sample holds many counts of this clonotype. Germline V gives CDR1 SGHAT, CDR2 FQDESV (reference sequence). The V gene lost 1 base and the J gene lost 9 bases, with 10 bases spanning the gap. The CDR3 is 13 amino acids. This sample also appeared in a second study, on yellow fever vaccine responses in identical twins.

The chain has TRBV11-1 and TRBJ2-1; D is ambiguous. This TCR was sampled from a woman between 18 and 29 years old in good health. The sequenced sample was memory (CD45RO+) T cells sorted from blood. In DNA, the CDR3 is TGTGCCAGCAGCTTAGGGGCGATTGGTGAGCAGTTCTTC. It specifies CASSLGAIGEQFF.